This entry lists 16 T cell receptor beta chains sequenced from one sample in a study of regulatory T cells in long-lasting Graves disease. Library construction for TCR beta used iRepertoire HTBI primers and Arm-PCR of CDR3 regions. TCRdb fed the multiplex PCR reads into MiXCR, producing one record per CDR3 protein. The sample includes about 370,000 distinct CDR3 sequences, less than 20% of them seen just once. Specified time point: newly diagnosed GD, antithyroid drugs for less than 3 months. With RNA extracted from PBMCs as input, the TCR library was made. The sample here was peripheral blood mononuclear cells (PBMCs), taken at new diagnosis, from a patient treated with antithyroid drugs. The receptor source for this set is a female donor with Graves disease.

Remarks on this clonotype: A read error is the likely source, as a far larger clone sits one nucleotide away. The chain uses TRBV12-3 or TRBV12-4 and TRBJ2-7; 11 nucleotides line up with TRBD2. The CDR3 loop spans 17 amino acids. The CDR3 protein is CASSSPLTSGRQSEQCF. The DNA of the CDR3 is TGTGCCAGCAGTTCCCCCCTAACTAGCGGGAGACAGTCCGAGCAGTGCTTC.

This clonotype was counted only a few times. V is TRBV20-1 and J is TRBJ1-2; TRBD1 agrees at 7 bases. V shed 1 base, J shed 13 bases, and the junction held 21 bases outside the gene matches. The CDR3 sequence is 16 residues long. Looked up from germline, CDR1 is DFQATT and CDR2 is SNEGSKA (reference sequence). The CDR3 DNA sequence: TGCAGTGCTAGAGCACTTTTGGACAGGACCTTTACGAGCTCCACCTTC. Translating it yields CSARALLDRTFTSSTF.

This clonotype was found many times. The CDR3 DNA reads as TGTGCCAGTAGTAGAGAGGGGGTTAGCAATCAGCCCCAGCATTTT. It encodes CASSREGVSNQPQHF. The V call is TRBV19, the J call TRBJ1-5; TRBD1 is a possible D gene (6 bases). V lost 4 bases and J 0 bases, leaving 10 bases between the germline ends. The CDR3 runs 15 residues. Per the germline V gene, CDR1 is LNHDA and CDR2 is SQIVND (reference sequence).

This clonotype occurred many times. V usage is TRBV28 and J usage is TRBJ1-6; D might be TRBD1 (5 bases). This CDR3 is built from 17 residues. Looked up from germline, CDR1 is MDHEN and CDR2 is SYDVKM. Trimming removed 5 bases at V and 6 bases at J, with 20 bases between. The CDR3 coding sequence is TGTGCCAGCAGTCCCCCTATAGGGGCCAACGCTAATTCACCCCTCCACTTT. Translating gives CASSPPIGANANSPLHF.

Many counts were recorded for this clonotype. The chain is built from TRBV2 and TRBJ1-6, with D possibly being TRBD1 (6 bases). The CDR3 has 15 amino acids. The V end lost 6 bases, the J end lost 4 bases, and 13 bases lay between the germline ends. Germline V gene lookup returns CDR1 SNHLY and CDR2 FYNNEI. DNA for the CDR3: TGTGCCAGCAGACCCAGGGGACCTTATAATTCACCCCTCCACTTT. Translating it yields CASRPRGPYNSPLHF.

In its sample, this clonotype was seen many times. The J gene is TRBJ1-5, the V gene TRBV30; D is perhaps TRBD1 (6 bases). The CDR3 sequence is 15 residues long. Trimming cost V 5 bases and J 4 bases, with 18 bases left between them. The germline V gene has CDR1 GTSNPN and CDR2 SVGIG (reference sequence). The CDR3 sequence is CAWAPPDSLNQPQHF. Here the CDR3 DNA reads TGTGCCTGGGCACCCCCGGACAGCTTGAATCAGCCCCAGCATTTT.

This clonotype was observed a few times. The chain has TRBV27 and TRBJ2-3; TRBD2 agrees at 16 bases. The CDR3 is 16 amino acids. V lost 6 bases and J lost 6; bases outside the gene matches: 6. Germline lookup yields CDR1 MNHEY and CDR2 SMNVEV (reference sequence). The CDR3 region is CASRGLAGGPSDTQYF. The CDR3 DNA is TGTGCCAGCAGGGGACTAGCGGGAGGGCCTAGCGATACGCAGTATTTT.

The table lists this clonotype with many counts. The chain has TRBV5-5 and TRBJ1-3; D is uncertain. Germline V gene sequence: CDR1 SGHKS, CDR2 YYEKEE (reference sequence). Trimming stripped 5 bases from V and 9 bases from J, with 21 bases between. CDR3 length equals 15 residues. The CDR3 here is CASSYLSTTPGTIYF. CDR3 coding DNA: TGTGCCAGCAGTTACCTATCGACTACCCCTGGCACCATATATTTT.

This clonotype was picked up many times. CDR3 in amino acids: CASSLEDRGYGYTF. CDR3 bases: TGCGCCAGCAGCTTGGAGGACAGGGGCTATGGCTACACCTTC. The gene calls are TRBV5-1 and TRBJ1-2; TRBD1 matches 9 bases. V shed 0 bases and J 4 bases; nucleotides not matched to a gene: 1. Germline CDR1 and CDR2: SGHRS and YFSETQ. The CDR3 has 14 amino acids.

This clonotype has just a few counts. The rearrangement links TRBV15 to TRBJ1-5; no reliable D call. V lost 1 base, J lost 4 bases, and 5 bases lay in between. The CDR3 contains 13 residues. From germline, CDR1 is LNHNV and CDR2 YYDKDF (reference sequence). The CDR3 bases are TGTGCCACCAGCAGAGCGGGGAATCAGCCCCAGCATTTT. It yields the protein CATSRAGNQPQHF.

Comments on this clonotype: Given a much more abundant clone one base away, this may be a read error. The V call is TRBV11-3, the J call TRBJ2-2, with 10 positions matching TRBD1. The CDR3 runs to 15 residues. Germline V CDR1 and CDR2: SGHNT, YENEEA. The CDR3 reads CASSLDRGQTGELSF. In DNA, the CDR3 is TGTGCCAGCAGCCTTGACAGGGGGCAGACCGGGGAGCTGTCTTTT.

This clonotype was counted only a few times. The V gene is TRBV12-3 or TRBV12-4, the J gene TRBJ1-5, with 12 bases fitting TRBD1. CDR3 length: 17 residues. The V and J ends lost 9 bases and 2 bases, in that order; junction bases with no gene match: 11. CDR3 sequence: CARGGTGGPGGNQPQHF. The DNA for the CDR3 is TGTGCCAGGGGTGGGACAGGGGGCCCGGGGGGCAATCAGCCCCAGCATTTT.

In its sample, this clonotype was seen many times. The chain joins TRBV5-1 to TRBJ2-1, with 9 bases fitting TRBD1. V was pared by 3 bases and J by 3 bases, with 4 bases of the junction left unmatched. Germline V lookup: CDR1 SGHRS, CDR2 YFSETQ. The CDR3 contains 15 residues. CDR3 residues: CASSSRDRVYNEQFF. The CDR3 DNA follows: TGCGCCAGCAGCTCCCGGGACAGGGTCTACAATGAGCAGTTCTTC.

The sample holds a few counts of this clonotype. The V gene is TRBV10-3, the J gene TRBJ2-5; D possibly corresponds to TRBD1 (6 bases). CDR3 length equals 17 residues. Between the trimmed V and J ends, which lost 7 bases and 4 bases, there was a span of 25 bases. From germline, CDR1 is ENHRY and CDR2 SYGVKD. CDR3 sequence reads: CAINGYAETGDGETQYF. The CDR3 DNA reads TGTGCCATCAACGGGTACGCCGAGACAGGAGACGGAGAGACCCAGTACTTC.

The rearrangement uses TRBV2 and TRBJ1-1; a possible D gene is TRBD1 (6 bases). This CDR3 spans 15 amino acids. CDR1 is SNHLY, CDR2 FYNNEI, per germline. The germline V and J ends were trimmed by 6 bases and 3 bases, with 17 bases remaining between them. CDR3 region: CASRGGAEGDTEAFF. The DNA for the CDR3 is TGTGCCAGCAGGGGGGGGGCAGAGGGGGACACTGAAGCTTTCTTT.

This clonotype was picked up many times. The V and J genes are TRBV12-3 or TRBV12-4 and TRBJ1-2; tentative D call: TRBD1 (6 bases). Trimming shortened V by 4 bases and J by 6 bases, and 9 bases separated the two germline ends. The length of the CDR3 is 12 residues. CDR3 coding DNA: TGTGCCAGCAGTTCTTACAGGGATGGCTACACCTTC. Protein product: CASSSYRDGYTF.